A single sample gave rise to the 22 T cell receptor beta chains below, sequenced in a study of lung T cells in sarcoidosis with Löfgren's syndrome. One entry per CDR3 protein results from TCRdb running MiXCR on the reads. The sample shows 60,000 to 65,000 distinct CDR3 sequences, around 20% of them seen only once. Sequenced sample: CD4+ T cells from PBMCs. The receptors derive from a human donor with sarcoidosis (Löfgren's syndrome or another form), or a control subject (not recorded which).

CDR3 protein: CASSSWTENTEAFF. As DNA, the CDR3 is TGTGCCAGCAGTAGCTGGACTGAAAACACTGAAGCTTTCTTT. The chain is built from TRBV11-1 and TRBJ1-1; no clear D gene. CDR1 and CDR2 (germline): SGHAT, FQDESV (reference sequence). The CDR3 totals 14 residues. The V and J ends lost 6 bases and 2 bases respectively, with 13 bases between them.

This clonotype was seen repeatedly, ten times or more. The V call is TRBV25-1, the J call TRBJ1-1; D uncertain. This CDR3 comprises 11 residues. Deletions cut 5 bases from V and 5 bases from J, with 6 bases between. Germline assignment: CDR1 MGHDK and CDR2 SYGVNS. The CDR3 DNA reads as TGTGCCAGCAGTCTAGGAACTGAAGCTTTCTTT. This translates into CASSLGTEAFF. The whole variable domain, remainder taken from reference TRBV25-1 and TRBJ1-1, is EADIYQTPRYLVIGTGKKITLECSQTMGHDKMYWYQQDPGMELHLIHYSYGVNSTEKGDLSSESTVSRIRTEHFPLTLESARPSHTSQYLCASSLGTEAFFGQGTRLTVV.

This clonotype showed up just a few times. Because it lacks the conserved phenylalanine or tryptophan at the end, this CDR3 is likely a read error. The chain joins TRBV12-3 or TRBV12-4 to TRBJ1-2; 8 nucleotides match TRBD1. This CDR3 spans 17 amino acids. The trim removed 2 bases at V and 0 bases at J, leaving 8 bases unmatched. CDR3 in amino acids: CASSLSGGKGANYGYTL. The CDR3 region has the DNA TGTGCCAGCAGTTTATCAGGGGGCAAAGGAGCTAACTATGGCTACACCCTC.

This clonotype was counted at least ten times. At one end the junction does not follow the germline gene, possibly because of a read error. This chain uses TRBV12-3 or TRBV12-4 with TRBJ2-5, with 9 bases identical to TRBD2. The CDR3 is 15 residues long. CDR3 loop: CASTLAGVVKETQYF. The CDR3 DNA reads TGTGCCAGCACTTTAGCGGGAGTCGTGAAGGAGACCCAGTACTTC.

A few counts support this clonotype. V is TRBV11-3 and J is TRBJ1-1; D ambiguous. CDR1 and CDR2 from the germline V gene are SGHNT and YENEEA. V was pared by 7 bases and J by 2 bases, with 26 bases between. The CDR3 is 18 residues long. The CDR3: CASTPGEKRGNLNTEAFF. The CDR3 DNA is TGTGCCAGCACCCCCGGTGAAAAGCGGGGAAATTTAAACACTGAAGCTTTCTTT.

The chain combines TRBV5-4 with TRBJ2-5; 7 nucleotides line up with TRBD1. The CDR3 extends over 17 amino acids. Germline-derived CDR1 and CDR2 are SGHNT and YYREEE (reference sequence). The trim removed 3 bases at V and 1 base at J, leaving 12 bases unmatched. Written as DNA, the CDR3 is TGTGCCAGCAGCTCGCCTCGGGCTCAGGGGGTCCAAGAGACCCAGTACTTC. Translated, it gives CASSSPRAQGVQETQYF.

This clonotype was found many times. The V call is TRBV2, the J call TRBJ2-3, with TRBD2 identical over 7 bases. The junction had 4 bases not matched to a gene; V was cut back by 4 bases and J by 9 bases. The CDR3 has 12 amino acids. Germline V gene lookup returns CDR1 SNHLY and CDR2 FYNNEI. DNA of the CDR3: TGTGCCAGCAGTGTACGGGGGGAGACGCAGTATTTT. As protein: CASSVRGETQYF. The full variable domain, with the rest looked up from reference TRBV2 and TRBJ2-3, is EPEVTQTPSHQVTQMGQEVILRCVPISNHLYFYWYRQILGQKVEFLVSFYNNEISEKSEIFDDQFSVERPDGSNFTLKIRSTKLEDSAMYFCASSVRGETQYFGPGTRLTVL.

Many counts were recorded for this clonotype. The rearrangement uses TRBV20-1 and TRBJ2-7; D remains unclear. The V and J ends lost 5 bases and 0 bases respectively, with 14 bases between them. The CDR3 totals 14 residues. Per the germline V gene, CDR1 is DFQATT and CDR2 is SNEGSKA (reference sequence). The CDR3 loop reads CSAPDSRSSYEQYV. In DNA, the CDR3 is TGCAGTGCTCCCGACTCGAGGAGCTCCTACGAGCAGTACGTC.

This rearrangement joins TRBV19 to TRBJ2-1, with D perhaps given as TRBD1 or TRBD2 (6 bases each). V lost 3 bases, J lost 10 bases, and 16 bases lay in between. In germline, CDR1 is LNHDA, CDR2 SQIVND (reference sequence). The CDR3 contains 14 residues. The CDR3 DNA reads TGTGCCAGTAGTATCGGGGGCCAGGGTCGCGAGCAGTTCTTC. Protein: CASSIGGQGREQFF.

The rearrangement uses TRBV4-2 and TRBJ2-3; 7 nucleotides align to TRBD2. The CDR3 loop spans 14 amino acids. J lost 6 bases, V lost 6 bases, and 9 bases had no gene match. Germline assignment: CDR1 LGHNA and CDR2 YNFKEQ. The DNA of the CDR3 is TGTGCCAGCAGGGGTGGCGGGAGAAGCGATACGCAGTATTTT. Encoded protein: CASRGGGRSDTQYF.

V usage is TRBV5-1 and J usage is TRBJ2-5, with D possibly matching TRBD2 (6 bases). The CDR3 sequence is 15 residues long. Germline CDR1 SGHRS, CDR2 YFSETQ. Deletions cut 0 bases from V and 4 bases from J, with 13 bases between. The CDR3 loop is CASSLGSGPRETQYF. DNA for the CDR3: TGCGCCAGCAGCTTGGGTAGCGGCCCGAGAGAGACCCAGTACTTC. Together with reference TRBV5-1 and TRBJ2-5, the CDR3 gives the full variable domain: KAGVTQTPRYLIKTRGQQVTLSCSPISGHRSVSWYQQTPGQGLQFLFEYFSETQRNKGNFPGRFSGRQFSNSRSEMNVSTLELGDSALYLCASSLGSGPRETQYFGPGTRLLVL.

This clonotype was seen many times. This chain joins TRBV2 and TRBJ1-5; D might be TRBD1 (6 bases). CDR3 length: 15 residues. V lost 6 bases to trimming and J lost 1 base, with 13 bases between them. Germline-derived CDR1 and CDR2 are SNHLY and FYNNEI. Here the CDR3 reads CASSGQGISNQPQHF. In nucleotides, the CDR3 is TGTGCCAGCAGCGGCCAGGGGATCAGCAATCAGCCCCAGCATTTT. Combining the CDR3 with reference TRBV2 and TRBJ1-5 gives the whole variable domain EPEVTQTPSHQVTQMGQEVILRCVPISNHLYFYWYRQILGQKVEFLVSFYNNEISEKSEIFDDQFSVERPDGSNFTLKIRSTKLEDSAMYFCASSGQGISNQPQHFGDGTRLSIL.

The chain has TRBV6-6 and TRBJ1-2; the match to TRBD1 covers 10 bases. The length of the CDR3 is 15 residues. Germline V gene sequence: CDR1 MNHNY, CDR2 SVGAGI (reference sequence). The V gene end was trimmed by 5 bases and the J gene end by 4 bases; junction bases not matched to a gene: 7. The CDR3 DNA follows: TGTGCCAGCAGTCCATCGACAGGGGGCGGCTATGGCTACACCTTC. It encodes CASSPSTGGGYGYTF.

A note on this clonotype: This could be a read error, since a much larger clone is one nucleotide away. The chain employs TRBV6-5 and TRBJ1-4, with D tentatively TRBD1 (5 bases). Trimming shortened V by 2 bases and J by 8 bases, and 12 bases separated the two germline ends. Germline CDR1 reads MNHEY; CDR2 reads SVGAGI. CDR3 length: 14 residues. The CDR3 here is CASSYKGLSEKLFF. Written as DNA, the CDR3 is TGTGCCAGCAGTTACAAGGGGCTAAGCGAAAAACTGTTTTTT.

This clonotype was observed a handful of times. The chain couples TRBV4-1 to TRBJ1-5; D gene ambiguous. Germline CDR1 and CDR2: MGHRA and YSYEKL. The CDR3 is 17 amino acids. V lost 0 bases and J lost 0, with 12 bases in between. The CDR3 loop is CASSQEGGLYSNQPQHF. The CDR3 nucleotides are TGCGCCAGCAGCCAAGAGGGCGGTCTATATAGCAATCAGCCCCAGCATTTT.

This clonotype was observed a single time. This rearrangement joins TRBV5-5 to TRBJ2-7; D gene uncertain. The CDR3 spans 14 residues. Germline loops: CDR1 SGHKS, CDR2 YYEKEE (reference sequence). Trimming shortened V by 0 bases and J by 1 base, and 8 bases separated the two germline ends. The CDR3 spells CASSLEWGSYEQYF. DNA of the CDR3: TGTGCCAGCAGCTTGGAGTGGGGTTCCTACGAGCAGTACTTC.

Comment on this clonotype: With a much larger clone just one base away, this may be a read error. The chain's CDR3 is CASSLDARTRYF. The CDR3 DNA reads as TGCGCCAGCAGCTTGGACGCCAGAACGCGGTATTTT. The chain recombines TRBV5-1 with TRBJ2-3; D is unresolved. Germline-derived CDR1 and CDR2 are SGHRS and YFSETQ. This CDR3 comprises 12 residues. The full variable domain, completed using reference TRBV5-1 and TRBJ2-3, is KAGVTQTPRYLIKTRGQQVTLSCSPISGHRSVSWYQQTPGQGLQFLFEYFSETQRNKGNFPGRFSGRQFSNSRSEMNVSTLELGDSALYLCASSLDARTRYFGPGTRLTVL.

The chain uses TRBV9 and TRBJ1-1; D remains unclear. Germline V gives CDR1 SGDLS, CDR2 YYNGEE. The CDR3 covers 15 residues. The V and J ends lost 4 bases and 3 bases respectively, with 16 bases between them. The CDR3 nucleotides read TGTGCCAGCAGCCTCACCCCGAGGCAGGACACTGAAGCTTTCTTT. The encoded protein is CASSLTPRQDTEAFF.

In its sample, this clonotype was seen a few times. The gene calls are TRBV2 and TRBJ1-4; D may be TRBD1 (6 bases). Germline CDR1 is SNHLY and CDR2 is FYNNEI. The CDR3 has 15 amino acids. Trimming took 5 bases from V and 5 from J, leaving 15 bases between them. The CDR3: CASSYPGALNEKLFF. The CDR3 nucleotides are TGTGCCAGCAGTTACCCGGGGGCCCTGAATGAAAAACTGTTTTTT.

This clonotype is medium-sized by share. The V gene is TRBV6-2 or TRBV6-3, the J gene TRBJ2-7, with TRBD2 matching 7 bases. With 5 bases clipped from V and 5 bases from J, the junction kept 15 bases outside the gene matches. Germline CDR1 is MNHEY and CDR2 is SVGEGT. The CDR3 totals 16 residues. The CDR3 sequence is CASSPNPGGSVNEQYF. The CDR3 coding sequence is TGTGCCAGCAGTCCCAACCCGGGCGGGAGTGTCAACGAGCAGTACTTC.

On this clonotype: A read error may be the cause here, since a much bigger clone is one base away. This chain connects TRBV7-2 to TRBJ2-5, with TRBD2 matching 8 bases. Germline V CDR1 and CDR2: SGHTA, FQGNSA. This CDR3 comprises 20 residues. V dropped 5 bases and J dropped 4; count of bases not matched to a gene: 24. DNA for the CDR3: TGTGCCAGCAGCCCCGAACCGGGACTAGGGGGATTCCGGGGTAGAGAGACCCAGTACTTC. Its protein product is CASSPEPGLGGFRGRETQYF.

Of note for this clonotype: A much larger clone sits a single nucleotide away, making a read error possible. The chain joins TRBV2 to TRBJ1-5; 8 bases fit TRBD1. With the DNA end fitting TRBJ2-3 better, the J assignment may be wrong. Germline CDR1 is SNHLY and CDR2 is FYNNEI. The CDR3 loop spans 15 amino acids. The CDR3 protein is CASEFGQGHNQPQYF. The DNA of the CDR3 is TGTGCCAGCGAGTTTGGACAGGGCCACAATCAGCCCCAGTATTTT.